Below are 3 T cell receptor beta chains sequenced from a single sample in a study of a mutant IDH1 vaccine in newly diagnosed glioma. The time point was: baseline, week 1 (first vaccination visit). Treatment of the sample: pre-vaccination baseline after standard-of-care therapy. Measured with immunoSEQ multiplex PCR; TCRdb has only the in-frame clones, and not every one. Here the sample spans 30,000 to 40,000 clones, roughly 90% being singletons. This specimen was PBMCs, taken from a glioma patient treated with radiotherapy, temozolomide or both. The receptor source for this set is a man in his late teens or twenties with glioma.

This chain connects TRBV4-2 to TRBJ1-1; no definite D call. This CDR3 region has 16 residues. The V gene lost 3 bases and the J gene lost 1 base, with 15 bases spanning the gap. Germline V CDR1 and CDR2: LGHNA, YNFKEQ. CDR3 sequence: CASSQGVGRENTEAFF. CDR3 coding DNA: TGTGCCAGCAGCCAGGGCGTGGGGAGGGAGAACACTGAAGCTTTCTTT.

This chain uses TRBV2 with TRBJ2-5; D may be TRBD2 (6 bases). The CDR3 totals 14 residues. V was shortened by 4 bases and J by 1 base, with 10 bases between the two germline ends. Germline CDR1 and CDR2: SNHLY and FYNNEI. The CDR3 sequence: CASSAFGGQETQYF. The CDR3 DNA follows: TGTGCCAGCAGTGCTTTCGGGGGCCAAGAGACCCAGTACTTC.

The genes are TRBV4-1 and TRBJ2-7, with 11 nucleotides matching TRBD1. Germline CDR1 is MGHRA and CDR2 is YSYEKL. V lost 5 bases and J lost 7; bases outside the gene matches: 7. The CDR3 has 14 amino acids. CDR3 residues: CASSWDRGYQEQYF. CDR3 sequence (DNA): TGCGCCAGCAGCTGGGACAGGGGGTACCAGGAGCAGTACTTC.